The 18 T cell receptor beta chains below all came from one sample that was sequenced in a study of response to subunit inactivated influenza vaccine. In TCRdb, the RT-PCR reads were re-called with MiXCR into one record per CDR3 protein. There are approximately 680,000 distinct CDR3 sequences in the sample; about 15% occur only once, and about 9.9% lies in the top ten. This sample comprised PBMCs from blood, obtained 11 to 12 days after vaccination. The source is a man over 45 who received an inactivated influenza vaccine.

The table lists this clonotype with a few counts. The V and J genes are TRBV7-3 and TRBJ2-5; 9 positions match TRBD2. V was pared by 5 bases and J by 6 bases, with 7 bases of the junction left unmatched. The CDR3 length is 14 residues. The germline V gene encodes CDR1 SGHTA and CDR2 FQGTGA. CDR3 nucleotide sequence: TGTGCCAGCAGCATTAGCGGGAGTCCCCAGACCCAGTACTTC. This gives the protein CASSISGSPQTQYF.

The chain employs TRBV3-1 and TRBJ1-4; unclear D gene. V was shortened by 4 bases and J by 11 bases, with 17 bases between the two germline ends. The germline V gene has CDR1 LGHDT and CDR2 YNNKEL (reference sequence). This CDR3 is built from 14 residues. The CDR3 here is CASSPPAAGEKLFF. Here the CDR3 DNA reads TGTGCCAGCAGCCCCCCCGCCGCCGGGGAGAAACTGTTTTTT.

The V and J genes are TRBV7-9 and TRBJ2-6; perhaps TRBD1 as D (5 bases). The germline V and J ends were trimmed by 5 bases and 0 bases, with 8 bases remaining between them. This CDR3 is built from 15 residues. Germline V CDR1 and CDR2: SEHNR, FQNEAQ (reference sequence). CDR3 protein: CASSRQYSGANVLTF. DNA of the CDR3: TGTGCCAGCAGCAGACAGTACTCTGGGGCCAACGTCCTGACTTTC.

This clonotype turned up a few times. The V gene is TRBV28, the J gene TRBJ2-3, with D possibly being TRBD1 or TRBD2 (5 bases each). The germline CDR1 and CDR2 sequences are MDHEN and SYDVKM. Trimming pared 1 base from V and 3 bases from J, leaving 14 bases between. The CDR3 spans 16 residues. CDR3 region: CASSLSPGTWTDTQYF. The DNA for the CDR3 is TGTGCCAGCAGTTTATCCCCAGGGACGTGGACAGATACGCAGTATTTT.

The V gene is TRBV5-5, the J gene TRBJ2-7; D is undetermined. CDR1 and CDR2 from the germline V gene are SGHKS and YYEKEE (reference sequence). The V and J ends lost 2 bases and 2 bases respectively, with 20 bases between them. This CDR3 is 17 amino acids long. The CDR3 nucleotides are TGTGCCAGCAGCTTAAGGGCAGGTTGGATAACCGCCTACGAGCAGTACTTC. Translation gives CASSLRAGWITAYEQYF.

This clonotype was counted many times. This chain uses TRBV4-3 with TRBJ2-3; D might be TRBD1 or TRBD2, each matching 7 bases. Per germline, CDR1 LGHNA and CDR2 YSLEER. The V end was cut by 0 bases, the J end by 2 bases, with 15 bases between. The CDR3 contains 17 residues. DNA of the CDR3: TGCGCCAGCAGCCAAGATAGGGAGGGGGCCCTCACAGATACGCAGTATTTT. It specifies CASSQDREGALTDTQYF.

CDR3: CASSYVGTAYNEQFF. Written as DNA, the CDR3 is TGTGCCAGCAGTTACGTCGGGACAGCTTACAATGAGCAGTTCTTC. The rearrangement joins TRBV6-2 or TRBV6-3 to TRBJ2-1; 7 bases agree with TRBD1. Per germline, CDR1 MNHEY and CDR2 SVGEGT. The V and J ends lost 2 bases and 4 bases, in that order; junction bases with no gene match: 5. CDR3 length: 15 residues.

This clonotype has just a few counts. The V call is TRBV19, the J call TRBJ2-3; TRBD1 aligns across 10 bases. This CDR3 is built from 15 residues. The V gene end was trimmed by 4 bases and the J gene end by 3 bases; junction bases not matched to a gene: 4. CDR1 and CDR2 (germline): LNHDA, SQIVND (reference sequence). The CDR3 region is CASSKTGGRTDTQYF. The DNA of the CDR3 is TGTGCCAGTAGTAAGACAGGGGGCCGAACAGATACGCAGTATTTT.

This clonotype occurred many times. This rearrangement joins TRBV6-6 to TRBJ1-5; D uncertain. Germline lookup yields CDR1 MNHNY and CDR2 SVGAGI (reference sequence). V lost 2 bases, J lost 4 bases, and 6 bases lay in between. The CDR3 length is 13 residues. In DNA form, the CDR3 reads TGTGCCAGCAGTTACGAGAGAAATCAGCCCCAGCATTTT. Translation: CASSYERNQPQHF.

This clonotype was seen a handful of times. The gene calls are TRBV5-1 and TRBJ1-6; the D gene is possibly TRBD1 (5 bases). V was clipped by 0 bases and J by 7 bases, with 11 bases between them. Germline V gene data show CDR1 as SGHRS and CDR2 as YFSETQ. CDR3 size: 15 residues. This chain's CDR3 is CASSLDGGRNSPLHF. The CDR3 DNA is TGCGCCAGCAGCTTGGACGGGGGGAGGAATTCACCCCTCCACTTT.

The rearrangement links TRBV2 to TRBJ2-3; no reliable D call. The CDR3 length is 13 residues. Germline CDR1 is SNHLY and CDR2 is FYNNEI. The V end lost 7 bases, the J end lost 0 bases, and 8 bases lay between the germline ends. The CDR3 region has the DNA TGTGCCAGCAAGGGCTTTAGCACAGATACGCAGTATTTT. Translated, it gives CASKGFSTDTQYF.

The J gene is TRBJ2-1, the V gene TRBV5-6; TRBD1 agrees at 9 bases. CDR1 SGHDT and CDR2 YYEEEE come from the germline V gene. V lost 5 bases to trimming and J lost 1 base; unmatched junction nucleotides: 4. The CDR3 covers 15 residues. CDR3: CASRGDRGSYNEQFF. The CDR3 region has the DNA TGTGCCAGCAGGGGCGACAGGGGGTCCTACAATGAGCAGTTCTTC.

The chain has TRBV11-2 and TRBJ2-5; TRBD2 matches 10 bases. CDR3 length: 16 amino acids. With 6 bases clipped from V and 5 bases from J, the junction kept 12 bases outside the gene matches. Germline loops: CDR1 SGHAT, CDR2 FQNNGV. The CDR3 protein is CASRQIAGGVFETQYF. In DNA, the CDR3 is TGTGCCAGCAGACAAATAGCGGGAGGTGTATTTGAGACCCAGTACTTC.

This clonotype was seen a handful of times. The chain is built from TRBV20-1 and TRBJ1-3; D not resolved. V gave up 5 bases and J gave up 0 bases, with 11 bases separating them. The germline V gene encodes CDR1 DFQATT and CDR2 SNEGSKA (reference sequence). The CDR3 consists of 14 residues. The CDR3 nucleotides are TGCAGTGCTCACAGCGGGATCTCTGGAAACACCATATATTTT. As protein: CSAHSGISGNTIYF.

The V gene is TRBV5-1, the J gene TRBJ2-3, with D possibly matching TRBD1 (5 bases). Germline assignment: CDR1 SGHRS and CDR2 YFSETQ. The CDR3 loop spans 15 amino acids. Trimming took off 0 bases at V and 1 base at J, with 9 bases between the two ends. This CDR3 is CASSLARAGTDTQYF. The CDR3 nucleotides are TGCGCCAGCAGCTTGGCCAGGGCTGGCACAGATACGCAGTATTTT.

This clonotype has only a few counts. The chain links TRBV6-5 to TRBJ2-7; the D is unclear. This CDR3 region has 13 residues. V was pared by 3 bases and J by 4 bases, with 10 bases between. Looked up from germline, CDR1 is MNHEY and CDR2 is SVGAGI. This CDR3 reads CASSYTRNYEQYF. The DNA for the CDR3 is TGTGCCAGCAGTTATACACGTAATTACGAGCAGTACTTC.

This clonotype was detected many times. The rearrangement joins TRBV6-5 to TRBJ2-2; TRBD1 agrees at 7 bases. Germline V gene data show CDR1 as MNHEY and CDR2 as SVGAGI. This CDR3 spans 14 amino acids. V gave up 4 bases and J gave up 6 bases; unmatched junction bases: 5. CDR3 nucleotides: TGTGCCAGCAGTTCGACAGGGAGCGCCGGGGAGCTGTTTTTT. Encoded protein: CASSSTGSAGELFF.

This clonotype turned up a few times. J is TRBJ2-1 and V is TRBV6-2 or TRBV6-3; D is ambiguous. V gave up 6 bases and J gave up 0 bases, with 12 bases separating them. This CDR3 has 15 amino acids. Germline V gene sequence: CDR1 MNHEY, CDR2 SVGEGT. The DNA for the CDR3 is TGTGCCAGCAGAAAAGACGCCCGCTCCTACAATGAGCAGTTCTTC. Translation gives CASRKDARSYNEQFF.